This T cell receptor beta chain was found in a study of blood T cell repertoires in COVID-19. For the study at large: Spain, Italy and the United States supplied samples that represented acute and convalescent COVID-19. The analysed material was cDNA or gDNA that came from T cells, B-cell-depleted T cells, or PBMCs.

As originally analysed: Nucleated cell number was recorded as an estimate derived from reference gene primer amplification. Libraries were prepared by immunoSEQ multiplex PCR; TCRdb keeps only in-frame clonotypes and omits some of them. Clone size and V and J calls were adopted from that table, with D and trimming inferred from the DNA. The profile shows approximately 86,000 clones, about nine tenths of them singletons. The receptor comes from a man aged 50 or older with acute or convalescent COVID-19. Sequencing input: peripheral blood.

The CDR3 protein is CASGPKQGPAVTEAFF. The CDR3 region has the DNA TGTGCCAGTGGACCGAAACAGGGTCCGGCGGTCACTGAAGCTTTCTTT. The chain employs TRBV19 and TRBJ1-1, with D possibly matching TRBD1 (6 bases). The germline CDR1 and CDR2 sequences are LNHDA and SQIVND (reference sequence). V was cut by 8 bases and J by 4 bases, with 23 bases left in between. The CDR3 is 16 amino acids.